Listed here are 14 T cell receptor beta chains from one sample, sequenced in a study of CD8 T cells in Susac syndrome. With random hexamers, reverse transcription was performed on about 0.45 to 1 ug of RNA. TCRdb redid the calling of the immunoSEQ multiplex PCR reads with MiXCR, one entry per CDR3 protein. Of more than 150,000 distinct CDR3 sequences in the sample, around 94% were seen once. The material sequenced was CD4+ T cells from PBMCs. Receptors originate from a human donor in good health.

V gene TRBV20-1 combines with J gene TRBJ1-2; TRBD1 matches 10 bases. The germline CDR1 and CDR2 sequences are DFQATT and SNEGSKA (reference sequence). This CDR3 region has 14 residues. V was clipped by 6 bases and J by 3 bases; unmatched bases: 7. CDR3 amino acids: CSARQGAQDYGYTF. In DNA form, the CDR3 reads TGCAGTGCCAGACAGGGGGCGCAGGACTATGGCTACACCTTC.

The gene calls are TRBV6-5 and TRBJ2-6; TRBD1 might be the D (6 bases). Trimming shortened V by 2 bases and J by 4 bases, and 15 bases separated the two germline ends. Germline CDR1 and CDR2: MNHEY and SVGAGI. This CDR3 comprises 17 residues. CDR3 loop: CASSYGFTGSGANVLTF. The CDR3 nucleotides read TGTGCCAGCAGTTACGGATTCACAGGGTCCGGGGCCAACGTCCTGACTTTC.

The chain employs TRBV7-3 and TRBJ2-6, with 12 bases aligning to TRBD1. The CDR3 has 18 residues. The V gene's germline CDR1 is SGHTA and CDR2 FQGTGA. With V trimmed by 1 base and J by 2 bases, 3 bases remained unmatched. The CDR3 reads CASSLKGQGATGANVLTF. The CDR3 bases are TGTGCCAGCAGCTTAAAGGGACAGGGGGCTACTGGGGCCAACGTCCTGACTTTC. Together with reference TRBV7-3 and TRBJ2-6, the CDR3 gives the full variable domain: GAGVSQTPSNKVTEKGKYVELRCDPISGHTALYWYRQSLGQGPEFLIYFQGTGAADDSGLPNDRFFAVRPEGSVSTLKIQRTERGDSAVYLCASSLKGQGATGANVLTFGAGSRLTVL.

This chain joins TRBV14 and TRBJ2-6; D is unresolved. V shed 4 bases and J shed 0 bases, with 13 bases lying between them. Germline V lookup: CDR1 SGHDN, CDR2 FVKESK. This CDR3 has 17 amino acids. The CDR3: CASSLLRPLSGANVLTF. Written as DNA, the CDR3 is TGTGCCAGCAGCCTCCTAAGACCGCTCTCTGGGGCCAACGTCCTGACTTTC.

The gene calls are TRBV29-1 and TRBJ1-1; TRBD1 is a possible D gene (5 bases). Trimming took 6 bases from V and 0 from J, leaving 11 bases between them. Germline CDR1 is SQVTM and CDR2 is ANQGSEA. The CDR3 runs to 13 residues. CDR3 amino acids: CSVMGRLNTEAFF. The CDR3 DNA follows: TGCAGCGTCATGGGACGGTTGAACACTGAAGCTTTCTTT.

This clonotype has a handful of counts. V and J are TRBV14 and TRBJ1-1, with 7 bases aligning to TRBD1. The germline V gene has CDR1 SGHDN and CDR2 FVKESK. CDR3 length equals 13 residues. The J segment lost 3 bases and the V segment lost 4 bases, leaving 2 bases of the junction unmatched. The CDR3 is CASSPGTDTEAFF. The CDR3 nucleotides read TGTGCCAGCAGCCCGGGGACAGACACTGAAGCTTTCTTT.

The V gene is TRBV24-1, the J gene TRBJ2-6; the D gene is possibly TRBD1 (5 bases). There are 15 residues in the CDR3. The V gene lost 5 bases and the J gene lost 1 base, with 8 bases spanning the gap. Per the germline V gene, CDR1 is KGHDR and CDR2 is SFDVKD. The DNA for the CDR3 is TGTGCCACCAGTGGACGGACATCTGGGGCCAACGTCCTGACTTTC. Translating it yields CATSGRTSGANVLTF.

V gene TRBV6-2 or TRBV6-3 combines with J gene TRBJ2-1, with 9 nucleotides matching TRBD2. This CDR3 is 15 amino acids long. The V and J ends lost 8 bases and 12 bases, in that order; junction bases with no gene match: 17. Germline CDR1 reads MNHEY; CDR2 reads SVGEGT. The CDR3 reads CASSYPGLAGVGQFF. The CDR3 coding sequence is TGTGCCAGCTCCTATCCGGGACTAGCCGGGGTGGGGCAGTTCTTC.

This clonotype appeared a single time. The chain employs TRBV4-3 and TRBJ1-2; D perhaps matches TRBD1 (5 bases). Trimming left V 3 bases short and J 4 bases short, with 12 bases between. The length of the CDR3 is 14 residues. Germline V gene lookup returns CDR1 LGHNA and CDR2 YSLEER. CDR3 DNA: TGCGCCAGCAGCCAGGCGTCAGGGACCTATGGCTACACCTTC. Protein: CASSQASGTYGYTF.

As concerns this clonotype: At one of its ends the junction is not consistent with the germline gene, which may arise from a read error. The chain has TRBV13 and TRBJ2-5; no firm D call. The CDR3 covers 13 residues. CDR1 and CDR2 from the germline V gene are PRHDT and FYEKMQ (reference sequence). In DNA, the CDR3 is TGTGCCAGCGGCTTGGCGACGGGCGAGACCCAGTACTTC. This encodes CASGLATGETQYF.

The V and J genes are TRBV12-3 or TRBV12-4 and TRBJ2-5, with 8 bases lining up with TRBD1. The V gene end was trimmed by 6 bases and the J gene end by 4 bases; junction bases not matched to a gene: 10. The CDR3 totals 15 residues. The CDR3 nucleotides read TGTGCCAGCAGATTAAGCGGACAGGGACGAGAGACCCAGTACTTC. Encoded protein: CASRLSGQGRETQYF.

V gene TRBV2 combines with J gene TRBJ1-1; the D is unclear. The CDR3 has 13 amino acids. V lost 3 bases and J lost 7, with 12 bases in between. Per germline, CDR1 SNHLY and CDR2 FYNNEI. CDR3 DNA: TGTGCCAGCAGTGATCGCATACGAATTGAAGCTTTCTTT. As protein: CASSDRIRIEAFF.

The chain has TRBV7-2 and TRBJ2-1; a possible D gene is TRBD2 (7 bases). The CDR3 sequence is 15 residues long. Germline V gene lookup returns CDR1 SGHTA and CDR2 FQGNSA. Trimming took off 5 bases at V and 0 bases at J, with 11 bases between the two ends. CDR3 residues: CASSLRGPSYNEQFF. The CDR3 DNA reads TGTGCCAGCAGCCTGCGGGGGCCCTCCTACAATGAGCAGTTCTTC.

The rearrangement joins TRBV25-1 to TRBJ2-5; 7 bases line up with TRBD2. In germline, CDR1 is MGHDK, CDR2 SYGVNS. The ends lost 8 bases at V and 0 bases at J; junction bases unmatched: 3. CDR3 length: 13 residues. The CDR3 DNA reads as TGTGCCAGCGGGAGGGGCAACCAAGAGACCCAGTACTTC. Its translation: CASGRGNQETQYF.